This T cell receptor (beta chain) was obtained from a study of cytomegalovirus exposure and HLA in healthy donors. Findings and caveats of the study: In a later analysis, compared with equally common non-associated chains, HLA-associated beta chains were more expanded.

The V gene lost 3 bases and the J gene lost 0 bases, with 15 bases spanning the gap. Germline V CDR1 and CDR2: MGHDK, SYGVNS. This CDR3 has 17 amino acids. The PCR had 60 Vbeta and 13 Jbeta primers. The method was immunoSEQ multiplex PCR; TCRdb's version includes in-frame clones alone and lacks a portion of them. Here the sample spans about 170,000 clones, approximately 80% being singletons. With respect to this clone: Its cognate antigen is unknown.

This receptor was taken from a young woman in good health and CMV-seronegative. The chain has TRBV25-1 and TRBJ2-1; D is unresolved. Input material: PBMCs. The CDR3 DNA reads as TGTGCCAGCAGTGACTCTGTCCCCCTAAGCTCCTACAATGAGCAGTTCTTC. This translates into CASSDSVPLSSYNEQFF.